This T cell receptor beta chain is drawn from a study of T cell repertoires in ileal Crohn's disease. Sequencing was performed with immunoSEQ multiplex PCR; in TCRdb, only in-frame clones are kept and a portion is missing. The sample gives about 2,400 clones, about nine tenths of which show up once; about 11% is in the top ten. This clone was seen a few times. Germline V gene data show CDR1 as MNHEY and CDR2 as SVGAGI. The CDR3 extends over 15 amino acids. With V trimmed by 6 bases and J by 6 bases, 9 bases remained unmatched. Time point in this sample: neoterminal ileum biopsy at postoperative endoscopy, about 6 months after surgery.

The source is an adult with Crohn's disease. The V call is TRBV6-5, the J call TRBJ2-2, with 8 bases that match TRBD1. Sequencing input: ileal tissue. This chain's CDR3 is CASSPVQGAPGELFF. The CDR3 DNA is TGTGCCAGCAGCCCGGTGCAGGGGGCGCCCGGGGAGCTGTTTTTT.